The clone carrying this T cell receptor (beta chain) was seen more than once but under ten times. This sample was taken from a study of T-cell reconstitution after alpha-beta-depleted transplantation in children. The V end was cut by 1 base, the J end by 7 bases, with 9 bases between. Germline V CDR1 and CDR2: SGHTA, FQGTGA. The CDR3 runs to 13 residues. Library preparation (for TCRbeta) was performed with unique molecular identifiers. Each CDR3 protein is one row after TCRdb ran MiXCR on the PCR reads. The data contain a few hundred thousand distinct CDR3 sequences, 13% of them singletons. The starting material was PBMCs, mostly from graft donor cells, obtained 360 days after TCRalphabeta/CD19-depleted stem cell transplant. The J gene is TRBJ2-3, the V gene TRBV7-3; D uncertain. The TCR sequence derives from a male patient aged 10 to 17 who had a stem cell transplant for acute myeloid leukemia, so the T cells may come from the graft donor. For the CDR3, the DNA is TGTGCCAGCAGCTTAAAGCGACTTAATACGCAGTATTTT. Its translation: CASSLKRLNTQYF.